A single sample gave rise to the 9 T cell receptor beta chains below, sequenced in a study of graft-versus-host responses after intestinal transplantation. The data were produced by immunoSEQ multiplex PCR, yet TCRdb's version contains in-frame clones alone and is incomplete. This table holds fewer than 120,000 clones, just over 90% found once. These receptors lack a known antigen. Here the sequenced sample was unstimulated CD8+ T cells sorted from spleen or lymph node cells, taken before intestinal transplant. All receptors derive from a human donor who received an intestinal transplant.

The chain combines TRBV29-1 with TRBJ2-7; 7 bases are shared with TRBD1. The CDR3 has 12 amino acids. Germline trimming cut 5 bases from V and 1 base from J; bases unmatched to any gene: 2. In germline, CDR1 is SQVTM, CDR2 ANQGSEA. The CDR3: CSVLGQSYEQYF. The CDR3 bases are TGCAGCGTTCTGGGACAGTCCTACGAGCAGTACTTC.

The chain employs TRBV27 and TRBJ2-7; 8 bases align to TRBD2. The CDR3 has 15 residues. J lost 2 bases, V lost 2 bases, and 5 bases had no gene match. CDR1 and CDR2 from the germline V gene are MNHEY and SMNVEV (reference sequence). CDR3 amino acids: CASSLESGSPYEQYF. CDR3 DNA: TGTGCCAGCAGTTTAGAGAGCGGGAGTCCCTACGAGCAGTACTTC.

CDR3 residues: CASSVWGSTNYGYTF. Here the CDR3 DNA reads TGTGCCAGCAGCGTATGGGGTAGTACTAACTATGGCTACACCTTC. V is TRBV9 and J is TRBJ1-2; D not certain. The CDR3 consists of 15 residues. Trimming left V 1 base short and J 0 bases short, with 10 bases between. Germline assignment: CDR1 SGDLS and CDR2 YYNGEE.

The V call is TRBV20-1, the J call TRBJ2-1; D is perhaps TRBD2 (6 bases). The ends were cut back, 5 bases at V and 9 bases at J, with 11 bases in the middle. Germline CDR1 and CDR2: DFQATT and SNEGSKA (reference sequence). The CDR3 is made up of 11 amino acids. The CDR3 spells CSAGRMGEQFF. Here the CDR3 DNA reads TGCAGTGCTGGGAGGATGGGTGAGCAGTTCTTC.

This chain links TRBV27 with TRBJ1-3, with TRBD1 as a possible D gene (6 bases). The CDR3 is made up of 14 amino acids. The V gene lost 3 bases and the J gene lost 4 bases, with 10 bases spanning the gap. Germline V gives CDR1 MNHEY, CDR2 SMNVEV (reference sequence). CDR3 residues: CASSFNGGGNTIYF. DNA of the CDR3: TGTGCCAGCAGTTTTAATGGGGGCGGAAACACCATATATTTT.

This chain uses TRBV7-6 with TRBJ2-2; D might be TRBD2 (5 bases). Trimming cost V 0 bases and J 7 bases, with 9 bases left between them. The germline gives CDR1 SGHVS, CDR2 FNYEAQ. The CDR3 has 14 residues. The CDR3 DNA reads TGTGCCAGCAGCTTAGCGGGAGTGGGCGGGGAGCTGTTTTTT. It codes for CASSLAGVGGELFF.

The chain combines TRBV10-3 with TRBJ2-6, with D tentatively TRBD1 (6 bases). Trimming stripped 11 bases from V and 4 bases from J, with 15 bases between. There are 14 residues in the CDR3. Germline-derived CDR1 and CDR2 are ENHRY and SYGVKD. The CDR3 bases are TGTGCCGTCGAACAGGGTAACGGGGCCAACGTCCTGACTTTC. This sequence encodes CAVEQGNGANVLTF.

This chain joins TRBV4-1 and TRBJ2-7; a weak D match, TRBD1 (7 bases). V lost 1 base, J lost 3 bases, and 13 bases lay in between. The germline V gene has CDR1 MGHRA and CDR2 YSYEKL. The CDR3 sequence is 15 residues long. CDR3: CASSQGQGGNYEQYF. CDR3 sequence (DNA): TGCGCCAGCAGCCAAGGACAGGGAGGAAACTACGAGCAGTACTTC.

This clone was seen only a few times. The chain recombines TRBV4-1 with TRBJ2-7; D remains ambiguous. The CDR3 is 11 residues long. V was trimmed by 1 base and J by 5 bases, leaving 3 bases between them. CDR1 and CDR2 (germline): MGHRA, YSYEKL. This chain's CDR3 is CASSQGDEQYF. In DNA, the CDR3 is TGCGCCAGCAGCCAAGGGGACGAGCAGTACTTC.